The 18 T cell receptor beta chains in this list originate from one sample, sequenced in a study of post-analysis software for immune sequencing data. Broader study findings: Controls showed lower frequencies than patients for roughly five TRBV segments, and TRBV5-6, TRBV5-1 and TRBV20-1 were among these.

TCR beta cDNA libraries had unique molecular identifiers. TCRdb used MiXCR to reprocess the PCR reads, holding one entry per CDR3 protein. The data show roughly 400,000 distinct CDR3 sequences, 39% seen once. Their antigens are not known. Input material: blood. The source of these receptors is a girl aged 2 to 9 with multiple sclerosis.

The chain carries TRBV7-6 and TRBJ2-7, with D tentatively TRBD2 (5 bases). CDR3 length: 12 residues. The germline V gene encodes CDR1 SGHVS and CDR2 FNYEAQ. Trimming removed 5 bases at V and 6 bases at J, with 11 bases between. This CDR3 reads CASSPDYGEQYF. The CDR3 DNA follows: TGTGCCAGCAGCCCAGACTACGGCGAGCAGTACTTC.

CDR3 amino acids: CASSQGSPDSPNQPQHF. As DNA, the CDR3 is TGTGCCAGCAGCCAAGGCAGCCCGGACAGTCCAAATCAGCCCCAGCATTTT. The chain is built from TRBV3-1 and TRBJ1-5, with D perhaps matching TRBD1 (6 bases). The CDR3 contains 17 residues. Germline-derived CDR1 and CDR2 are LGHDT and YNNKEL (reference sequence). Trimming removed 1 base at V and 4 bases at J, with 17 bases between.

V gene TRBV6-5 combines with J gene TRBJ2-1; TRBD2 aligns across 7 bases. This CDR3 contains 16 residues. The V gene's germline CDR1 is MNHEY and CDR2 SVGAGI. V lost 0 bases and J lost 9; bases outside the gene matches: 11. The CDR3 loop is CASSYSWDYGGREQFF. The CDR3 DNA sequence: TGTGCCAGCAGTTACTCGTGGGACTATGGAGGCCGTGAGCAGTTCTTC.

CDR3: CASRYQQGSTDTQYF. Here the CDR3 DNA reads TGTGCCAGCAGATACCAACAGGGTTCTACAGATACGCAGTATTTT. The rearrangement joins TRBV6-5 to TRBJ2-3; D may be TRBD1 (6 bases). Germline V gene data show CDR1 as MNHEY and CDR2 as SVGAGI. This CDR3 region has 15 residues. Trimming took 6 bases from V and 3 from J, leaving 16 bases between them.

The J gene is TRBJ2-1, the V gene TRBV5-1, with D perhaps given as TRBD1 or TRBD2 (6 bases each). V lost 0 bases and J lost 9, with 16 bases in between. The CDR3 has 15 amino acids. Germline CDR1 is SGHRS and CDR2 is YFSETQ. CDR3 in amino acids: CASSLDPQGGSEQFF. For the CDR3, the DNA is TGCGCCAGCAGCTTGGACCCACAGGGAGGCAGTGAGCAGTTCTTC.

The chain joins TRBV12-3 or TRBV12-4 to TRBJ1-6; a possible D gene is TRBD1 (6 bases). This CDR3 comprises 19 residues. The V end was cut by 1 base, the J end by 4 bases, with 20 bases between. CDR3 nucleotide sequence: TGTGCCAGCAGTTTAGATCCCAGCTCGGGACAAGCTTATAATTCACCCCTCCACTTT. This translates into CASSLDPSSGQAYNSPLHF.

This rearrangement joins TRBV12-3 or TRBV12-4 to TRBJ2-7; 11 nucleotides align to TRBD2. Trimming removed 3 bases from V and 0 bases from J; junction bases left unmatched: 7. This CDR3 is 17 amino acids long. CDR3 region: CASSFRSSGRSSYEQYF. In DNA form, the CDR3 reads TGTGCCAGCAGTTTTAGGTCTAGCGGGAGGAGCTCCTACGAGCAGTACTTC.

The chain links TRBV6-5 to TRBJ2-7; D is perhaps TRBD1 (5 bases). The CDR3 covers 13 residues. Trimming took off 6 bases at V and 0 bases at J, with 9 bases between the two ends. In germline, CDR1 is MNHEY, CDR2 SVGAGI. The DNA for the CDR3 is TGTGCCAGCAGCCAGACAGACTCCTACGAGCAGTACTTC. Translated: CASSQTDSYEQYF.

This clonotype was counted between two and nine times. J is TRBJ1-2 and V is TRBV4-3; TRBD1 is a possible D gene (5 bases). CDR1 is LGHNA and CDR2 is YSLEER in the germline V gene. CDR3 length: 15 residues. The germline V and J ends were trimmed by 3 bases and 2 bases, with 13 bases remaining between them. CDR3 DNA: TGCGCCAGCAGCCAGACAGCCAGACCGAACTATGGCTACACCTTC. Its translation is CASSQTARPNYGYTF.

This clonotype was counted a single time. This sequence joins TRBV4-1 and TRBJ1-2; possible D gene TRBD1, 6 bases. CDR1 MGHRA and CDR2 YSYEKL come from the germline V gene. CDR3 length: 16 amino acids. The V gene lost 0 bases and the J gene lost 4 bases, with 15 bases spanning the gap. Here the CDR3 reads CASSQDPRGRTYGYTF. CDR3 nucleotide sequence: TGCGCCAGCAGCCAAGATCCCAGGGGCCGCACCTATGGCTACACCTTC.

V is TRBV7-6 and J is TRBJ2-7; 8 positions agree with TRBD1. The germline V gene encodes CDR1 SGHVS and CDR2 FNYEAQ. After removal of 0 bases from V and 0 bases from J, the junction contained 1 base not matched to a gene. CDR3 length: 15 amino acids. The CDR3 region is CASSLAQGGSYEQYF. DNA of the CDR3: TGTGCCAGCAGCTTAGCACAGGGGGGCTCCTACGAGCAGTACTTC. The full variable domain, with the rest looked up from reference TRBV7-6 and TRBJ2-7, is GAGVSQSPRYKVTKRGQDVALRCDPISGHVSLYWYRQALGQGPEFLTYFNYEAQQDKSGLPNDRFSAERPEGSISTLTIQRTEQRDSAMYRCASSLAQGGSYEQYFGPGTRLTVT.

To note about this clonotype: Just one base apart from a much larger clone, this may be a read error. The CDR3 reads CSVAGSLYGQYF. CDR3 nucleotides: TGCAGCGTCGCGGGGTCGCTCTACGGGCAGTACTTC. The rearrangement uses TRBV29-1 and TRBJ2-4, with a tentative D call TRBD2 (6 bases). V was cut by 6 bases and J by 13 bases, with 19 bases left in between. Germline V gene data show CDR1 as SQVTM and CDR2 as ANQGSEA. The CDR3 runs to 12 residues.

This chain links TRBV12-5 with TRBJ2-5; 7 nucleotides line up with TRBD1. CDR1 is LGHNT, CDR2 FRNRAP, per germline. V gave up 5 bases and J gave up 5 bases; unmatched junction bases: 11. The CDR3 totals 15 residues. The CDR3 reads CASGTVGTVQETQYF. The CDR3 coding sequence is TGTGCTAGTGGTACCGTGGGGACAGTCCAGGAGACCCAGTACTTC.

This clonotype was counted only a few times. The chain employs TRBV6-6 and TRBJ1-2, with D tentatively TRBD1 (5 bases). CDR3 length equals 16 residues. Trimming removed 0 bases at V and 8 bases at J, with 19 bases between. The germline gives CDR1 MNHNY, CDR2 SVGAGI (reference sequence). CDR3 in DNA: TGTGCCAGCAGTTACTCACTCGGGACCAAGACGATCGGCTACACCTTC. Translated: CASSYSLGTKTIGYTF.

The chain uses TRBV6-6 and TRBJ1-5; TRBD1 is a possible D gene (6 bases). Trimming shortened V by 11 bases and J by 0 bases, and 17 bases separated the two germline ends. The germline V gene has CDR1 MNHNY and CDR2 SVGAGI (reference sequence). CDR3 size: 15 residues. CDR3 bases: TGTGCCTGTTCATTGGACAGTAATAGCAATCAGCCCCAGCATTTT. Encoded protein: CACSLDSNSNQPQHF.

The V call is TRBV7-2, the J call TRBJ1-1, with D perhaps matching TRBD1 (6 bases). The V and J ends lost 1 base and 10 bases respectively, with 16 bases between them. Germline V gene sequence: CDR1 SGHTA, CDR2 FQGNSA. CDR3 length: 14 residues. The CDR3 sequence: CASSLGGGFGGAFF. CDR3 nucleotides: TGTGCCAGCAGCTTAGGAGGGGGTTTCGGAGGAGCTTTCTTT.

The J gene is TRBJ2-1, the V gene TRBV29-1; D uncertain. Deletions cut 5 bases from V and 8 bases from J, with 19 bases between. CDR3 size: 14 residues. Germline V gives CDR1 SQVTM, CDR2 ANQGSEA. The CDR3 DNA follows: TGCAGCGTTCAATCCAGACTTCTCTTGGATGAGCAGTTCTTC. This sequence encodes CSVQSRLLLDEQFF.

This clonotype was observed a single time. The rearrangement uses TRBV4-2 and TRBJ2-3; D is ambiguous. The V and J ends lost 1 base and 2 bases respectively, with 13 bases between them. The CDR3 sequence is 16 residues long. The germline CDR1 and CDR2 sequences are LGHNA and YNFKEQ. The CDR3 reads CASSQVDQPFTDTQYF. The CDR3 DNA reads TGTGCCAGCAGCCAAGTCGATCAGCCCTTCACAGATACGCAGTATTTT.